The sequence of this T cell receptor beta chain was determined in a study of T cells in Graves' hyperthyroidism and ophthalmopathy. Overall study: Peripheral blood was secured at the point of initial diagnosis, before any treatment. Study results and limitations: Model predictions of ophthalmopathy came a median around 6.5 months before onset.

There were TCR beta CDR3 regions amplified from RNA transcripts. TCR CDR3 regions were first amplified by RT-PCR with HTBI primers. From the multiplex PCR reads, TCRdb called clonotypes with MiXCR, one entry per CDR3 protein. This table has a few hundred thousand distinct CDR3 sequences, 14% appearing once. Investigators excluded patients with uncontrolled infection, other autoimmune disease, pregnancy or lactation. Around 10 ml fresh peripheral blood yielded the PBMCs. This CDR3 is 14 amino acids long. CDR1 is SGHRS, CDR2 YFSETQ, per germline. As regards this clonotype: Its cognate antigen is unknown. The junction and the germline gene differ at one end; a read error may be behind it.

The source is a young woman with Graves' hyperthyroidism. This chain links TRBV5-1 with TRBJ2-2, with unresolved D. Sequencing input: blood. In DNA, the CDR3 is TGCGCCTGCAGCCAGCAGACGGACGCCGGGGAGCTGTTTTTT. Its protein is CACSQQTDAGELFF.